This T cell receptor (beta chain) was captured in a study of T-cell memory formation after mild COVID-19. About the study: In these data, TCR clusters were largely donor specific. Whole-study findings and limits: Cross-reactive memory seemingly joined, as some responding clones were found in pre-infection memory. Clones contracting across day 15 to 85 had a balanced CD4/CD8 profile; later expanding clones leaned CD4+.

Researchers used 5'RACE with constant-segment primers to make TCR alpha and TCR beta cDNA libraries that carry sample barcodes and UMIs. Each CDR3 protein gets one entry after TCRdb re-called the 5' RACE reads with MiXCR. The table shows approximately 440,000 distinct CDR3 sequences, with around 20% occurring only once. The germline gives CDR1 MGHRA, CDR2 YSYEKL. J lost 5 bases, V lost 3 bases, and 3 bases had no gene match. This CDR3 spans 15 amino acids. Concerning this clonotype itself: No antigen is known for it.

V gene TRBV4-1 combines with J gene TRBJ2-1; 11 bases are a match to TRBD2. The sample comprised PBMCs or a T cell subset sorted from them (not recorded which). The source is an adult woman who had mild COVID-19 (a few samples of this study predate the infection). Cell type and time point are not known. The CDR3 region has the DNA TGCGCCAGCAGCCACGAGACTAGCGGGGACAATGAGCAGTTCTTC. Translating gives CASSHETSGDNEQFF.